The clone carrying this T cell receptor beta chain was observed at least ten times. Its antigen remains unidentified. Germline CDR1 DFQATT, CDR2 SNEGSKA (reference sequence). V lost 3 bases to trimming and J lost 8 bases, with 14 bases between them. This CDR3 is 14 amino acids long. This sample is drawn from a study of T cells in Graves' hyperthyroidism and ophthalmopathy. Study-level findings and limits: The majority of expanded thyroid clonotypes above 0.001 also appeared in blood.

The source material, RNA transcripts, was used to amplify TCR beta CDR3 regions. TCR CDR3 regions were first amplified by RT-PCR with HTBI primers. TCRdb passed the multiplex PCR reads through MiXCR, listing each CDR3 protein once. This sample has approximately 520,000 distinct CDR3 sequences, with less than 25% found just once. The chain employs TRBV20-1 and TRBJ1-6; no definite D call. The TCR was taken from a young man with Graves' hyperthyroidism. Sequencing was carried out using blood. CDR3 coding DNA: TGCAGTGCTAGGACGGACGGAAGAGATTCACCCCTCCACTTT. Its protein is CSARTDGRDSPLHF.